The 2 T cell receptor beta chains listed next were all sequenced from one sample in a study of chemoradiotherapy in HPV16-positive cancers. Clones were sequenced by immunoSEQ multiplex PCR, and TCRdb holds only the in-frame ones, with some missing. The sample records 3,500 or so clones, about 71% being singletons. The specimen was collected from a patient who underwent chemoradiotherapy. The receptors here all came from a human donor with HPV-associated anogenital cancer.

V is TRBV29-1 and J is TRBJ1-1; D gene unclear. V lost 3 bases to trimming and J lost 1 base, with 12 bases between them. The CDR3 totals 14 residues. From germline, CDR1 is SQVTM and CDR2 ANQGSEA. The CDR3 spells CSVDRGLKNTEAFF. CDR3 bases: TGCAGCGTTGACAGAGGATTAAAGAACACTGAAGCTTTCTTT.

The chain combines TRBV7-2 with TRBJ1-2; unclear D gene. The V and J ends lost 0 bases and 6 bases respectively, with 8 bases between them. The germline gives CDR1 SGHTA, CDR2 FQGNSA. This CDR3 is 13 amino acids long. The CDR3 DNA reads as TGTGCCAGCAGCTTAGCGTATAAGGATGGCTACACCTTC. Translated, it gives CASSLAYKDGYTF.